These 13 T cell receptor beta chains share one sample of origin, sequenced in a study of identical twins. Via MiXCR, TCRdb re-called the 5' RACE reads, giving one row per CDR3 protein. The table lists 450,000 or so distinct CDR3 sequences, approximately 24% of them singletons, with about 2.7% in the top ten. This same sample was also taken into another study, of T cells expressing NK-cell markers.

The sequenced material came from CD4+ T cells sorted from blood. The receptors here all came from a woman aged 18 to 35 in good health.

The V call is TRBV2, the J call TRBJ1-5; D unresolved. Germline V gene data show CDR1 as SNHLY and CDR2 as FYNNEI. The ends were cut back, 5 bases at V and 6 bases at J, with 8 bases in the middle. This CDR3 spans 12 amino acids. CDR3 protein: CASSQTSQPQHF. The CDR3 DNA reads as TGTGCCAGCAGTCAGACCAGTCAGCCCCAGCATTTT.

There are a few counts of this clonotype. V and J are TRBV3-1 and TRBJ2-7, with D possibly TRBD2 on 6 matching bases. The V gene lost 1 base and the J gene lost 4 bases, with 11 bases spanning the gap. From germline, CDR1 is LGHDT and CDR2 YNNKEL (reference sequence). The CDR3 length is 14 residues. DNA of the CDR3: TGTGCCAGCAGCCAAGGAGGAGGGACTTACGAGCAGTACTTC. It codes for CASSQGGGTYEQYF.

J is TRBJ2-1 and V is TRBV18; no clear D gene. Germline loops: CDR1 KGHSH, CDR2 LQKENI. The CDR3 spans 14 residues. V gave up 1 base and J gave up 4 bases, with 8 bases separating them. The CDR3 region is CASSPQVLYNEQFF. As DNA, the CDR3 is TGTGCCAGCTCACCACAGGTCTTATACAATGAGCAGTTCTTC.

This clonotype was recorded a few times. This rearrangement joins TRBV28 to TRBJ1-2; D gene uncertain. V was shortened by 7 bases and J by 10 bases, with 13 bases between the two germline ends. The CDR3 consists of 11 residues. Looked up from germline, CDR1 is MDHEN and CDR2 is SYDVKM. The CDR3 DNA sequence: TGTGCCAGCAAACTTCTTCGGGACTACACCTTC. As protein: CASKLLRDYTF.

This chain joins TRBV6-1 and TRBJ2-5, with 10 bases matching TRBD1. V trimming: 5 bases; J trimming: 4 bases; junction bases outside the gene matches: 7. Germline values: CDR1 MNHNS, CDR2 SASEGT. CDR3 size: 15 residues. CDR3: CASSKGQGSGETQYF. The CDR3 DNA sequence: TGTGCCAGCAGTAAGGGACAGGGGTCGGGAGAGACCCAGTACTTC.

The chain recombines TRBV6-5 with TRBJ1-1; possible D gene TRBD1, 5 bases. V was shortened by 7 bases and J by 7 bases, with 10 bases between the two germline ends. From germline, CDR1 is MNHEY and CDR2 SVGAGI. CDR3 length: 11 amino acids. This CDR3 reads CASTRAGEAFF. The CDR3 coding sequence is TGTGCCAGCACCAGGGCCGGTGAAGCTTTCTTT.

The V and J genes are TRBV4-2 and TRBJ1-2; TRBD1 agrees at 7 bases. This CDR3 is 15 amino acids long. V shed 1 base, J shed 4 bases, and the junction held 6 bases outside the gene matches. Germline lookup yields CDR1 LGHNA and CDR2 YNFKEQ. The CDR3: CASSQGDSLSYGYTF. As DNA, the CDR3 is TGTGCCAGCAGCCAAGGGGACAGCCTCTCCTATGGCTACACCTTC.

This clonotype was detected only a few times. The genes are TRBV20-1 and TRBJ2-3; no clear D gene. The V gene lost 4 bases and the J gene lost 2 bases, with 7 bases spanning the gap. The CDR3 loop spans 12 amino acids. The germline gives CDR1 DFQATT, CDR2 SNEGSKA (reference sequence). CDR3 residues: CSAKSPTDTQYF. In DNA, the CDR3 is TGCAGTGCTAAGAGTCCCACAGATACGCAGTATTTT.

The gene calls are TRBV14 and TRBJ2-7; D gene ambiguous. The CDR3 runs 13 residues. Trimming left V 0 bases short and J 3 bases short, with 6 bases between. The V gene's germline CDR1 is SGHDN and CDR2 FVKESK. The CDR3 loop reads CASSQDLFYEQYF. The CDR3 DNA reads TGTGCCAGCAGCCAAGATCTCTTCTACGAGCAGTACTTC. The complete variable domain, with remaining parts taken from reference TRBV14 and TRBJ2-7, reads EAGVTQFPSHSVIEKGQTVTLRCDPISGHDNLYWYRRVMGKEIKFLLHFVKESKQDESGMPNNRFLAERTGGTYSTLKVQPAELEDSGVYFCASSQDLFYEQYFGPGTRLTVT.

This clonotype occurred a few times. V gene TRBV20-1 combines with J gene TRBJ2-7; 11 bases match TRBD2. Germline V gives CDR1 DFQATT, CDR2 SNEGSKA (reference sequence). V shed 2 bases and J 7 bases; nucleotides not matched to a gene: 7. The CDR3 is 14 amino acids. The CDR3, as DNA: TGCAGTGCTAGATCGACTAGCGGGACCGGTGAGCAGTACTTC. Translating it yields CSARSTSGTGEQYF.

This chain joins TRBV10-3 and TRBJ1-5, with D maybe TRBD1 (6 bases). The V end was cut by 0 bases, the J end by 1 base, with 10 bases between. The CDR3 is 16 residues long. From germline, CDR1 is ENHRY and CDR2 SYGVKD. The CDR3 DNA reads TGTGCCATCAGTGAGTCGTATAGGGGGAGCAATCAGCCCCAGCATTTT. It translates to CAISESYRGSNQPQHF.

V and J are TRBV20-1 and TRBJ1-1; the D is unclear. Trimming cost V 1 base and J 0 bases, with 12 bases left between them. CDR1 DFQATT and CDR2 SNEGSKA come from the germline V gene (reference sequence). The CDR3 is 15 amino acids. In DNA form, the CDR3 reads TGCAGTGCTAGAGGGACGGGCTACATGAACACTGAAGCTTTCTTT. Translating gives CSARGTGYMNTEAFF.

This clonotype was detected only a few times. CDR3 amino acids: CASSYPGTSVNTGELFF. The CDR3 nucleotides read TGTGCCAGCAGTTACCCCGGGACTAGCGTGAACACCGGGGAGCTGTTTTTT. The V and J genes are TRBV6-5 and TRBJ2-2, with 10 bases lining up with TRBD2. CDR3 length: 17 residues. Germline CDR1 MNHEY, CDR2 SVGAGI. Trimming removed 2 bases from V and 1 base from J; junction bases left unmatched: 4.